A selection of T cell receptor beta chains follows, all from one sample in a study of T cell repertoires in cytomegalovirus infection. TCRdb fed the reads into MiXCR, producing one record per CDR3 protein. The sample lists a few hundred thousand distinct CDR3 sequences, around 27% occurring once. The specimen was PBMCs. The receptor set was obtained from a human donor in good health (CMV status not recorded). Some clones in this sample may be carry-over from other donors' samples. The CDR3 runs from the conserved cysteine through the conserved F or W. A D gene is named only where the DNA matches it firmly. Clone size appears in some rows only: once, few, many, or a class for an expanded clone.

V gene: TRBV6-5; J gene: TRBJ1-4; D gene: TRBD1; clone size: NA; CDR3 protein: CASSDTDRGPEKLFF; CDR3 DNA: TGTGCCAGCAGCGATACGGACAGGGGGCCGGAAAAACTGTTTTTT
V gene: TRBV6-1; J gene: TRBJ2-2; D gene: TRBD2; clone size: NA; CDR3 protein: CASSLMPPGGGSGELFF; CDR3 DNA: TGTGCCAGCAGTTTAATGCCCCCCGGGGGGGGGTCCGGGGAGCTGTTTTTT
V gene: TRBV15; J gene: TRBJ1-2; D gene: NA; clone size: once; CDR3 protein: CATSREKGYGYTF; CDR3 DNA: TGTGCCACCAGCAGGGAAAAGGGCTATGGCTACACCTTC
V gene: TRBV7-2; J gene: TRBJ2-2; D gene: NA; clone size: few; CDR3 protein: CASNRPLYTGELFF; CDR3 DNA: TGTGCCAGCAACAGGCCCCTATACACCGGGGAGCTGTTTTTT
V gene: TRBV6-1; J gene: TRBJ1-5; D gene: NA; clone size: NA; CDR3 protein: CASTHILQDLSQPQHF; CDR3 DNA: TGTGCCAGCACCCACATACTCCAGGACTTAAGTCAGCCCCAGCATTTT
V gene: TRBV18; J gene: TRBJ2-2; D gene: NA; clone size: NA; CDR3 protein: CASSPASPLNTGELFF; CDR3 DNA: TGTGCCAGCTCACCCGCTTCCCCACTGAACACCGGGGAGCTGTTTTTT
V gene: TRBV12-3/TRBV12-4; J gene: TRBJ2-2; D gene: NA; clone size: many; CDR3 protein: CAWSGGRVNTGELFF; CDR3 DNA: TGTGCCTGGTCCGGGGGGCGCGTGAACACCGGGGAGCTGTTTTTT
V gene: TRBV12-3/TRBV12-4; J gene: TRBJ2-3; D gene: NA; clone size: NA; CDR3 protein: CASSNSPGVDTQYF; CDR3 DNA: TGTGCCAGCAGTAATTCGCCCGGGGTGGATACGCAGTATTTT
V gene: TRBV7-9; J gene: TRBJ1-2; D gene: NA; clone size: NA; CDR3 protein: CASSAVGTLNYGYTF; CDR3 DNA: TGTGCCAGCAGTGCCGTGGGGACTCTTAACTATGGCTACACCTTC
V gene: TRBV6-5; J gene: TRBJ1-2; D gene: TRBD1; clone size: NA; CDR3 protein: CASSYVRDRGREDGYTF; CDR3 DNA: TGTGCCAGCAGTTACGTCCGGGACAGGGGGCGCGAGGATGGCTACACCTTC
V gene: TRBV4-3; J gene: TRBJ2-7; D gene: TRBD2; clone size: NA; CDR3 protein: CASSPGLAVSSYEQYF; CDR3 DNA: TGCGCCAGCAGCCCAGGACTAGCGGTGAGCTCCTACGAGCAGTACTTC
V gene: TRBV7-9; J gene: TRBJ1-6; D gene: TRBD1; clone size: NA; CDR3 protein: CASSYEGQGNSPLHF; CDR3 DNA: TGTGCCAGCAGCTACGAGGGACAGGGCAATTCACCCCTCCACTTT
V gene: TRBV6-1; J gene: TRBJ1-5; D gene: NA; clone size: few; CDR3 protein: CASSPLRDPRLQPQHF; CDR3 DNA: TGTGCCAGCAGCCCCCTCCGGGACCCAAGACTTCAGCCCCAGCATTTT
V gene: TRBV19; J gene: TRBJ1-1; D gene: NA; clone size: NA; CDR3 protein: CASTFRGTEAFF; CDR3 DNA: TGTGCCAGTACATTCAGGGGCACTGAAGCTTTCTTT
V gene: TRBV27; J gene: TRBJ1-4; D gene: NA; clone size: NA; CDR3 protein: CASSFIWGNEKLFF; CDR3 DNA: TGTGCCAGCAGTTTTATTTGGGGTAATGAAAAACTGTTTTTT
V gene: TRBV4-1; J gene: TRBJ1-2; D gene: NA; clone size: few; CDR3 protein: CASSQPTGLWASNYGYTF; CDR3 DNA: TGCGCCAGCAGCCAACCCACAGGGTTGTGGGCTTCTAACTATGGCTACACCTTC
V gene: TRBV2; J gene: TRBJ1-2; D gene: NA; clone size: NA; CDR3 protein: CASRVQVPYGYTF; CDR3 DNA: TGTGCCAGCAGGGTCCAAGTTCCCTATGGCTACACCTTC
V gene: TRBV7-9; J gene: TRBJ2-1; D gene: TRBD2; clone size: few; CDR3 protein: CASSSLVGKGPSGNYNEQFF; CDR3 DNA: TGTGCCAGCAGCTCGCTGGTTGGGAAGGGACCTAGCGGGAACTACAATGAGCAGTTCTTC
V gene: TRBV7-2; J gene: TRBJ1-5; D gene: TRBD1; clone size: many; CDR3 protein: CASSFSGTDPGQPQHF; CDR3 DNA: TGTGCCAGCAGCTTTTCCGGGACAGATCCGGGTCAGCCCCAGCATTTT
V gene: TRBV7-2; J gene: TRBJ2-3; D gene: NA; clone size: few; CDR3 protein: CASSLGGRSRADTQYF; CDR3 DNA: TGTGCCAGCAGCTTAGGAGGACGTAGCAGGGCAGATACGCAGTATTTT
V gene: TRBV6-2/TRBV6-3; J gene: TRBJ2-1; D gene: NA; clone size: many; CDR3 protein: CASSNRLNYNEQFF; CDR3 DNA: TGTGCCAGCAGTAATCGACTCAACTACAATGAGCAGTTCTTC
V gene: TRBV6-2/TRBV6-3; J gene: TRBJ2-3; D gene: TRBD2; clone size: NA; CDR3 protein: CASSPSGRARDTQYF; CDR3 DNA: TGTGCCAGCAGTCCAAGCGGGAGGGCAAGGGATACGCAGTATTTT
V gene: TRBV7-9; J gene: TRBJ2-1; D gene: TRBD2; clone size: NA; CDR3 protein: CARSLEASGGVYNEQFF; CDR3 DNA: TGTGCCCGCAGCTTAGAGGCCTCGGGAGGGGTCTACAATGAGCAGTTCTTC
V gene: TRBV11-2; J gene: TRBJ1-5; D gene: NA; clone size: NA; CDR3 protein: CASSSGGIQGSYKSNQPQHF; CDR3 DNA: TGTGCCAGCAGCTCAGGTGGGATCCAGGGTTCGTATAAGAGCAATCAGCCCCAGCATTTT
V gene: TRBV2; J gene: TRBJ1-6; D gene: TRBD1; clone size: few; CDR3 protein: CASRGQGGNSPLHF; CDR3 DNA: TGTGCCAGCAGAGGACAGGGGGGGAATTCACCCCTCCACTTT
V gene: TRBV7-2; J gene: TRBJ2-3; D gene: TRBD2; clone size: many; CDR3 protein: CASSLRGTSGRGADTQYF; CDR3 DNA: TGTGCCAGCAGCTTAAGGGGGACTAGCGGGAGGGGGGCAGATACGCAGTATTTT
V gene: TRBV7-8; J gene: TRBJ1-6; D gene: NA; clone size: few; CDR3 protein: CASSLSAGLRSPLHF; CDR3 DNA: TGTGCCAGCAGCTTATCCGCAGGGTTGCGTTCACCCCTCCACTTT
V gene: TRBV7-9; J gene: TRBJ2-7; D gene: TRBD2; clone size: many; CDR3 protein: CASSPTLGGGGYEQYF; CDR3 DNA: TGTGCCAGCAGCCCGACCCTCGGGGGGGGCGGCTACGAGCAGTACTTC
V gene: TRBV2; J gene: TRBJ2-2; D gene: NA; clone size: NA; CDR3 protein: CASLRMSTLFF; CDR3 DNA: TGTGCCAGTTTACGGATGTCCACACTGTTTTTT
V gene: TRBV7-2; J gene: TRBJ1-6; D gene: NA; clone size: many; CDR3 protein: CASSDPTGPYNSPLHF; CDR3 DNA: TGTGCCAGCAGCGACCCGACCGGGCCTTATAATTCACCCCTCCACTTT
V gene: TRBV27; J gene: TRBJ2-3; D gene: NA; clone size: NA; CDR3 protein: CASSLSSANTDTQYF; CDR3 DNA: TGTGCCAGCAGTTTATCAAGCGCTAACACAGATACGCAGTATTTT
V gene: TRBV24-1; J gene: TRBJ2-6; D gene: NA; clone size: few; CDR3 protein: CATSDPPSGANVLTF; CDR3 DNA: TGTGCCACCAGTGATCCCCCCTCTGGGGCCAACGTCCTGACTTTC
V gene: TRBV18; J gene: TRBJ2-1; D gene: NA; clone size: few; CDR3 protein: CASSPLTVELAYNEQFF; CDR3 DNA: TGTGCCAGCTCACCATTAACGGTTGAGTTGGCCTACAATGAGCAGTTCTTC
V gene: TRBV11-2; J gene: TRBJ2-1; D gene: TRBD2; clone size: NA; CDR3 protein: CASSPPGLAGVAEQFF; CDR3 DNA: TGTGCCAGCAGCCCCCCGGGACTAGCGGGAGTGGCTGAGCAGTTCTTC
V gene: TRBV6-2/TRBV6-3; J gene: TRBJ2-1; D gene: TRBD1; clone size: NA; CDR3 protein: CASRMYRGNEQFF; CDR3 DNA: TGTGCCAGCAGAATGTACAGGGGCAATGAGCAGTTCTTC
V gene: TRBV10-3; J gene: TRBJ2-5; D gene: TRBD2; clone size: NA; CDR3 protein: CAISPGGGQETQYF; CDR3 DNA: TGTGCCATCAGCCCCGGGGGGGGGCAAGAGACCCAGTACTTC
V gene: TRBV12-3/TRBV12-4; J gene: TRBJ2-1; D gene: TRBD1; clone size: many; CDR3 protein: CASTHRGFSSYNEQFF; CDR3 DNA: TGTGCCAGCACCCACAGGGGTTTCAGTTCCTACAATGAGCAGTTCTTC
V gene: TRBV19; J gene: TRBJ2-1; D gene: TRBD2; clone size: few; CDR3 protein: CASSQAGGTNEQFF; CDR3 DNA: TGTGCCAGTTCGCAAGCGGGAGGGACCAATGAGCAGTTCTTC
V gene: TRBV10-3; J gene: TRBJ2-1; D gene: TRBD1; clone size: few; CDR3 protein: CAISAQQGEYYNEQFF; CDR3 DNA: TGTGCCATCAGTGCGCAGCAGGGGGAATATTACAATGAGCAGTTCTTC
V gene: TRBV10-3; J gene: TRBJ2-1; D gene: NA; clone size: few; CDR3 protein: CATLVGTRSSSEQFF; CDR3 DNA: TGTGCCACCCTTGTCGGGACCCGCAGCTCCAGCGAGCAGTTCTTC
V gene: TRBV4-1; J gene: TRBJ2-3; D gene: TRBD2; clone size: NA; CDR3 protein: CASSQGAAGGIPDTQYF; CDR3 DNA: TGCGCCAGCAGCCAAGGGGCAGCGGGAGGGATCCCAGATACGCAGTATTTT
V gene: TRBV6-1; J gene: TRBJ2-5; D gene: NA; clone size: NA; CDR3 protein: CASSEVGWPQYF; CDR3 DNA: TGTGCCAGCAGTGAAGTCGGATGGCCCCAGTACTTC
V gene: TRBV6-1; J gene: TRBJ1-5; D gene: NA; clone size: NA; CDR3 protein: CASKVSGNQPQHF; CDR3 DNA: TGTGCCAGCAAGGTATCAGGGAATCAGCCCCAGCATTTT
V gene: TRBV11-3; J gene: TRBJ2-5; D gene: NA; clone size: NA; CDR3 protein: CASTLWGSDEETQYF; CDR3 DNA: TGTGCCAGCACCCTTTGGGGGAGTGATGAGGAGACCCAGTACTTC
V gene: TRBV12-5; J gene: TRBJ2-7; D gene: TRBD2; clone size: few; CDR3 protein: CASGLVLSGSGTEQYF; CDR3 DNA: TGTGCTAGTGGTTTGGTCCTCAGCGGGAGCGGGACCGAGCAGTACTTC
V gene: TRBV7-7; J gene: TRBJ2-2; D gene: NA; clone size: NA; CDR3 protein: CASSSGSGPNTGELFF; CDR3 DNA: TGTGCTAGTAGTAGTGGGTCGGGACCAAACACCGGGGAGCTGTTTTTT
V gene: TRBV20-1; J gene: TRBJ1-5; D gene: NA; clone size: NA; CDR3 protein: CSARDLGAEHQPQHF; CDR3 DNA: TGCAGTGCTAGAGATCTGGGGGCCGAGCATCAGCCCCAGCATTTT
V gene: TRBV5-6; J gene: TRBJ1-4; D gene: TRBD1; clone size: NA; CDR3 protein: CASSTQGAYQEKLFF; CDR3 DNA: TGTGCCAGCAGCACACAGGGGGCTTATCAGGAAAAACTGTTTTTT
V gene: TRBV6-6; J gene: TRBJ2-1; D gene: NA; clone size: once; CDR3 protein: CASKQGRGQFF; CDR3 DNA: TGTGCCAGCAAGCAAGGTCGCGGGCAGTTCTTC
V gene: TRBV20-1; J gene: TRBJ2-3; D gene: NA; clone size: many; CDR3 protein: CSASGPTDTQYF; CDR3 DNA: TGCAGTGCTAGCGGGCCGACAGATACGCAGTATTTT
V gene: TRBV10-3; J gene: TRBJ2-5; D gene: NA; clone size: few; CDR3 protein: CATQGFQDSGTQYF; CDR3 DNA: TGTGCCACCCAGGGGTTTCAGGATTCGGGGACCCAGTACTTC
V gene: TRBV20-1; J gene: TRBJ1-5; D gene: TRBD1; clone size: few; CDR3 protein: CSAIPPLTGAQPQHF; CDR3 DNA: TGCAGTGCAATCCCACCTCTGACAGGGGCTCAGCCCCAGCATTTT